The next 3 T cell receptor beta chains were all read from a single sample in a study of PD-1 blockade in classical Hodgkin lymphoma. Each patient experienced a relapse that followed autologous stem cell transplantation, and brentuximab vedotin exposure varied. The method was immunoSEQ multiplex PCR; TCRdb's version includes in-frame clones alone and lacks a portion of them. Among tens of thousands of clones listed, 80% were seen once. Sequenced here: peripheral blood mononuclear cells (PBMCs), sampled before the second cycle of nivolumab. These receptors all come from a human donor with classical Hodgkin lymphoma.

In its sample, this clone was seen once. The CDR3 loop reads CASGQGANYGYTF. Here the CDR3 DNA reads TGTGCCAGCGGACAGGGGGCTAACTATGGCTACACCTTC. The V gene is TRBV7-3, the J gene TRBJ1-2; 10 bases align to TRBD1. The junction had 0 bases not matched to a gene; V was cut back by 8 bases and J by 0 bases. CDR1 is SGHTA and CDR2 is FQGTGA in the germline V gene. This CDR3 has 13 residues.

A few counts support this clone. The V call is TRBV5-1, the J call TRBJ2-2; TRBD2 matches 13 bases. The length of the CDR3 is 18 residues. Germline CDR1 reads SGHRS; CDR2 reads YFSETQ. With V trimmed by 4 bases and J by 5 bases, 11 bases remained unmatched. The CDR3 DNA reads TGCGCCAGCAGCCCACTTGGGACTAGCGGGATATCTACCGGGGAGCTGTTTTTT. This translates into CASSPLGTSGISTGELFF.

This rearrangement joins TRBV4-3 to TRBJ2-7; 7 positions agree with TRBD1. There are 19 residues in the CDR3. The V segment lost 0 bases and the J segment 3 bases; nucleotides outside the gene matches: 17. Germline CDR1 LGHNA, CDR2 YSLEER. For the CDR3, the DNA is TGCGCCAGCAGCCAAGATGCCCCTCTAGGACAGGACACTAACTACGAGCAGTACTTC. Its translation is CASSQDAPLGQDTNYEQYF.